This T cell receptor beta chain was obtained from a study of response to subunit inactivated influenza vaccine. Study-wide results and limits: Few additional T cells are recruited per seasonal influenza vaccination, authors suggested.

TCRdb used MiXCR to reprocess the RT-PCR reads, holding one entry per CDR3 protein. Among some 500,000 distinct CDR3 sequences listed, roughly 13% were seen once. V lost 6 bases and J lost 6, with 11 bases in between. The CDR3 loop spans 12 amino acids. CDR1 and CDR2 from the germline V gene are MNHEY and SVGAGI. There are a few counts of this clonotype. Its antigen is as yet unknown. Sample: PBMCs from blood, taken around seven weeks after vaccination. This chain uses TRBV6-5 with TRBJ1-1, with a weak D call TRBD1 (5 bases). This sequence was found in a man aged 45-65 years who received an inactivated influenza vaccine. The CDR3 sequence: CASRKGFAEAFF. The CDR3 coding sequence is TGTGCCAGCAGAAAGGGGTTTGCTGAAGCTTTCTTT.